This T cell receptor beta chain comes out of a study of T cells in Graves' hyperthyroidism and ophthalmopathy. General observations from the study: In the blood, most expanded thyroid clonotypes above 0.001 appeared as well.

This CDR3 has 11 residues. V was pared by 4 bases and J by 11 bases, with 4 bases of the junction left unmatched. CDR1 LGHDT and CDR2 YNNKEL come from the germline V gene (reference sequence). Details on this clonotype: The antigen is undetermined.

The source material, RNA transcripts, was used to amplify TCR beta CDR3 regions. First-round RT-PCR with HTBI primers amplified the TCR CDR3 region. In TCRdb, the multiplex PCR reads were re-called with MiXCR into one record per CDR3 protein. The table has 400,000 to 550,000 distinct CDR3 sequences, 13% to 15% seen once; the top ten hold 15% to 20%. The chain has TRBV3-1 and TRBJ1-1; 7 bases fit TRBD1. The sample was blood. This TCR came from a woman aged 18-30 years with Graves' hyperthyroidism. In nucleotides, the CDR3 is TGTGCCAGCAGCCGAGACAGGGTGGCTTTCTTT. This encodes CASSRDRVAFF.